This paragraph covers one TCR beta chain sequence. This receptor's antigen is unknown. The input lacks base qualities; no much larger clone sits a single base away. To sequence the TCRbeta CDR3 region, genomic DNA was isolated from the sorted cells. TCRbeta CDR3 regions were sequenced using the immunoSEQ Assay. TCRdb took this table from immuneACCESS and kept in-frame rearrangements with V and J called. Such tables lack part of the clones; where checked against another copy, unresolved V genes explain under half of the gap, and the rest is unexplained. This sample comprises about 80,000 clones, around 87% of them detected only once. The ten largest clones take up 0.2% to 0.3% of the sample. The trial excluded patients who had a history of autoimmune disease or who were on systemic immunosuppression. In every dose cohort, peripheral blood was drawn for TCR sequencing at baseline, cycle 4 day 1, and cycle 7 day 1. The samples were taken from a phase I, first-in-human, multicenter, open-label dose-escalation trial of ivuxolimab. Adults with locally advanced or metastatic melanoma, renal cell carcinoma, hepatocellular carcinoma or head and neck squamous cell carcinoma were enrolled in the trial. Before TCR sequencing, CD4+ T cells and CD8+ T cells were sorted from peripheral blood as separate populations.

This sample is drawn from a study of OX40 agonist ivuxolimab in advanced cancers. Some background on the complete study: Ivuxolimab was a fully human IgG2 agonistic monoclonal antibody targeting the costimulatory receptor OX40 (CD134). Prior anti-PD-1, anti-PD-L1 or anti-CTLA-4 therapy was permitted, and checkpoint inhibitors had been received by roughly 40% of dose-escalation patients. In the dose-escalation cohort, about four fifths of patients were male, and the mean age was around 60 years with a range of about 20 to 79. Intravenous ivuxolimab was administered to patients every 2 weeks at six dose levels: 0.01, 0.1, 0.3, 1.5, 3 and 10 mg/kg. Peripheral TCRbeta sequencing was intended to test whether TCR sequence diversity was altered and clonal T-cell expansion was caused by ivuxolimab. Three dose-escalation patients achieved partial responses, one with hepatocellular carcinoma and two with cutaneous melanoma. Of the approximately 54 dose-escalation patients, hepatocellular carcinoma was present in some 19, melanoma in approximately 15, renal cell carcinoma in 9 and head and neck cancer in 9. The paper covers the monotherapy dose-escalation part of the phase I ivuxolimab trial, which included N ≈ 57 patients.

Taken from cysteine to phenylalanine, the CDR3 has 14 residues. Kept here is only the CDR3 DNA, which spans 42 bases and is read in frame from base 1. The junction shows trimming of 7 bases on V and 6 bases on J, plus 18 bases between the germline ends. CDR1 and CDR2 were assigned from the germline V gene as SGHTA and FQGNSA. Broad study findings and their caveats: After ivuxolimab, CD8+ T cells had more expanded clones than CD4+ T cells on average. Which antigens the clonally expanded peripheral T cells were specific for was not determined. Low levels of normalized T-cell clonal expansion were also seen in some nonresponding patients. Clonal expansion of both CD4+ and CD8+ blood T cells was observed from baseline to week 6 at doses 0.1 to 3.0 mg/kg. Partial responders in the 0.1-3.0 mg/kg groups had among the lowest normalized peripheral clonal expansion, especially among CD8+ T cells.

The origin of this receptor is an adult with an advanced solid tumor such as melanoma, head and neck, liver or kidney cancer. Recombination connected TRBV7-2 to TRBJ1-2, with no D gene named confidently. The sample here was CD4+ or CD8+ T cells sorted from blood, taken in a trial of the OX40 agonist ivuxolimab. CDR3 region: CASNQRLGYDGYTF. The DNA sequence is given as TGTGCCAGCAACCAAAGGCTGGGTTATGATGGCTACACCTTC.